Below, 25 T cell receptor beta chains from the same sample are listed, as sequenced in a study of cytomegalovirus exposure and HLA in healthy donors. PCR amplification relied on 60 Vbeta primers (plus 13 Jbeta primers). The data were produced by immunoSEQ multiplex PCR, yet TCRdb's version contains in-frame clones alone and is incomplete. The repertoire includes roughly 80,000 clones, about four fifths of them detected once, and 1.9% sits in the top ten. Sequenced material: PBMCs. The source of these receptors is a woman in her thirties in good health and CMV-seronegative.

Notes on this clone: Relative to the germline gene, one junction end is altered; a read error may explain this. This sequence joins TRBV27 and TRBJ1-4; D possibly corresponds to TRBD1 (5 bases). The CDR3 extends over 16 amino acids. Germline CDR1 and CDR2: MNHEY and SMNVEV (reference sequence). The CDR3 nucleotides are TGTACCAGCAGTTCCTCGTTGGACACAGCTAATGAAAAACTGTTTTTT. Amino acids: CTSSSSLDTANEKLFF.

The J gene is TRBJ2-2, the V gene TRBV4-3; tentatively, D is TRBD2 (6 bases). Germline lookup yields CDR1 LGHNA and CDR2 YSLEER. The CDR3 is 14 amino acids. V lost 0 bases and J lost 6, with 8 bases in between. The CDR3 reads CASSQDGGSGELFF. The DNA of the CDR3 is TGCGCCAGCAGCCAAGACGGAGGGTCCGGGGAGCTGTTTTTT.

This rearrangement joins TRBV27 to TRBJ2-7; D not resolved. Trimming removed 0 bases from V and 5 bases from J, with 8 bases in between. This CDR3 spans 13 amino acids. Per germline, CDR1 MNHEY and CDR2 SMNVEV (reference sequence). The CDR3 DNA sequence: TGTGCCAGCAGTTTATCCCTGGCCGACGAGCAGTACTTC. Amino acids: CASSLSLADEQYF.

The V and J genes are TRBV7-9 and TRBJ2-7, with 7 bases that match TRBD2. The ends lost 1 base at V and 3 bases at J; junction bases unmatched: 3. There are 14 residues in the CDR3. The germline gives CDR1 SEHNR, CDR2 FQNEAQ (reference sequence). The CDR3 DNA follows: TGTGCCAGCAGCTTAGGACTAGCAGACTACGAGCAGTACTTC. It yields the protein CASSLGLADYEQYF. The whole variable domain, remainder taken from reference TRBV7-9 and TRBJ2-7, is DTGVSQNPRHKITKRGQNVTFRCDPISEHNRLYWYRQTLGQGPEFLTYFQNEAQLEKSRLLSDRFSAERPKGSFSTLEIQRTEQGDSAMYLCASSLGLADYEQYFGPGTRLTVT.

This clone was observed once. V usage is TRBV10-2 and J usage is TRBJ2-5; 8 bases align to TRBD2. After removal of 5 bases from V and 2 bases from J, the junction contained 4 bases not matched to a gene. The CDR3 has 14 residues. Germline CDR1 and CDR2: WSHSY and SAAADI. As DNA, the CDR3 is TGCGCCAGCAGTTCCACTAGCGGTCAAGAGACCCAGTACTTC. Translating it yields CASSSTSGQETQYF.

As concerns this clone: At one end the junction does not follow the germline gene, possibly because of a read error. The chain combines TRBV7-7 with TRBJ2-5, with a weak D call TRBD1 (6 bases). The CDR3 sequence is 13 residues long. Germline assignment: CDR1 SSHAT and CDR2 FNYEAQ (reference sequence). In DNA form, the CDR3 reads TGTGCTAGCAGCTTAGGACAGCAAGAGACCCAGTACTTC. This translates into CASSLGQQETQYF.

The rearrangement uses TRBV9 and TRBJ2-3; D is possibly TRBD1 (5 bases). The V gene lost 4 bases and the J gene lost 8 bases, with 14 bases spanning the gap. Germline V gives CDR1 SGDLS, CDR2 YYNGEE. The CDR3 loop spans 13 amino acids. The CDR3, as DNA: TGTGCCAGCAGCTCACGCCAGGGCGGTACGCAGTATTTT. This translates into CASSSRQGGTQYF.

This sequence joins TRBV5-4 and TRBJ2-2; 7 bases line up with TRBD2. The length of the CDR3 is 16 residues. V gave up 1 base and J gave up 1 base; unmatched junction bases: 4. The germline V gene has CDR1 SGHNT and CDR2 YYREEE (reference sequence). The CDR3 region is CASSLRRERNTGELFF. The CDR3 nucleotides are TGTGCCAGCAGCTTGCGGCGGGAGAGGAACACCGGGGAGCTGTTTTTT.

This clone was seen a single time. The J gene is TRBJ1-1, the V gene TRBV5-1, with 11 bases lining up with TRBD1. Germline-derived CDR1 and CDR2 are SGHRS and YFSETQ. The CDR3 loop spans 16 amino acids. The V segment lost 0 bases and the J segment 5 bases; nucleotides outside the gene matches: 6. CDR3 sequence reads: CASSLETGTGGTEAFF. The CDR3 DNA follows: TGCGCCAGCAGCTTGGAGACCGGGACAGGGGGGACTGAAGCTTTCTTT.

This clone was counted a single time. The J gene is TRBJ2-3, the V gene TRBV9, with 8 nucleotides matching TRBD2. CDR3 length equals 17 residues. Germline V gene sequence: CDR1 SGDLS, CDR2 YYNGEE. J was trimmed by 0 bases and V by 0 bases; bases with no gene match: 6. The CDR3 DNA reads TGTGCCAGCAGCGTAGGTCGGGGGGGCCCTAGCACAGATACGCAGTATTTT. Protein product: CASSVGRGGPSTDTQYF.

V gene TRBV29-1 combines with J gene TRBJ2-3; 7 bases line up with TRBD1. Trimming took 6 bases from V and 6 from J; bases not matched to a gene: 24. The germline gives CDR1 SQVTM, CDR2 ANQGSEA. CDR3 length equals 18 residues. The CDR3 region has the DNA TGCAGCGTCTCCCGAATACCAAGCCGGGACAGCTTATCGGATACGCAGTATTTT. It is translated as CSVSRIPSRDSLSDTQYF.

The V gene is TRBV7-8, the J gene TRBJ2-7, with 8 bases aligning to TRBD1. This CDR3 spans 16 amino acids. Germline V gene lookup returns CDR1 SGHVS and CDR2 FQNEAQ. Losses at the gene ends were 5 bases for V and 2 bases for J; bases not matched to a gene: 11. Here the CDR3 reads CASSPRTGRSAYEQYF. The CDR3 region has the DNA TGTGCCAGCAGCCCAAGGACAGGGAGGTCAGCCTACGAGCAGTACTTC. The whole variable domain, filled in from reference TRBV7-8 and TRBJ2-7, reads GAGVSQSPRYKVAKRGQDVALRCDPISGHVSLFWYQQALGQGPEFLTYFQNEAQLDKSGLPSDRFFAERPEGSVSTLKIQRTQQEDSAVYLCASSPRTGRSAYEQYFGPGTRLTVT.

The CDR3 DNA reads as TGTGCCAGCAGCCAAGATAGCTCTGGGACAGGTCGACGTTGGAGTCCTGAAGCTTTCTTT. Protein sequence: CASSQDSSGTGRRWSPEAFF. The V gene is TRBV14, the J gene TRBJ1-1; 8 bases agree with TRBD1. V was clipped by 0 bases and J by 6 bases; unmatched bases: 21. The CDR3 length is 20 residues. Looked up from germline, CDR1 is SGHDN and CDR2 is FVKESK.

The chain uses TRBV27 and TRBJ1-1, with 9 bases fitting TRBD1. CDR1 MNHEY and CDR2 SMNVEV come from the germline V gene (reference sequence). Germline trimming cut 4 bases from V and 4 bases from J; bases unmatched to any gene: 1. The CDR3 sequence is 13 residues long. The CDR3 coding sequence is TGTGCCAGCAGTTCACAGGGGGCCACTGAAGCTTTCTTT. Its translation is CASSSQGATEAFF.

In its sample, this clone was seen once. The V and J genes are TRBV5-1 and TRBJ2-1; D is unclear. Germline V gene data show CDR1 as SGHRS and CDR2 as YFSETQ. Deletions cut 7 bases from V and 2 bases from J, with 13 bases between. The length of the CDR3 is 14 residues. CDR3: CASREPGAYNEQFF. CDR3 DNA: TGCGCCAGCCGCGAGCCAGGCGCCTACAATGAGCAGTTCTTC.

The chain has TRBV7-2 and TRBJ2-3; D is possibly TRBD1 (5 bases). CDR3 length: 13 residues. Trimming took off 6 bases at V and 4 bases at J, with 11 bases between the two ends. Germline CDR1 is SGHTA and CDR2 is FQGNSA. CDR3 in amino acids: CASSPQGSDTQYF. CDR3 bases: TGTGCCAGCAGTCCCCAGGGTTCAGATACGCAGTATTTT.

This chain links TRBV29-1 with TRBJ1-2, with 7 bases matching TRBD1. Germline-derived CDR1 and CDR2 are SQVTM and ANQGSEA. Germline trimming cut 4 bases from V and 7 bases from J; bases unmatched to any gene: 6. CDR3 size: 12 residues. The CDR3 protein is CSVATGSSGYTF. CDR3 in DNA: TGCAGCGTTGCGACAGGGTCTAGTGGCTACACCTTC.

This clone was recorded only once. The CDR3 loop reads CASSGMEGALHF. CDR3 in DNA: TGTGCCAGCAGCGGCATGGAGGGAGCCCTCCACTTT. The V gene is TRBV6-1, the J gene TRBJ1-6; D ambiguous. The V gene's germline CDR1 is MNHNS and CDR2 SASEGT. CDR3 size: 12 residues. With 6 bases removed from V and 14 bases from J, the gap between germline ends came to 14 bases.

This sequence joins TRBV7-3 and TRBJ2-2; weak D call: TRBD2 (5 bases). The V end lost 3 bases, the J end lost 8 bases, and 10 bases lay between the germline ends. Germline-derived CDR1 and CDR2 are SGHTA and FQGTGA. This CDR3 spans 13 amino acids. The CDR3 DNA follows: TGTGCCAGCAGCTTGTATGGGGAGGGGGAGCTGTTTTTT. It encodes CASSLYGEGELFF.

The chain recombines TRBV5-1 with TRBJ2-5; 8 positions match TRBD2. CDR3 length: 16 residues. Germline V gene sequence: CDR1 SGHRS, CDR2 YFSETQ. After removal of 4 bases from V and 1 base from J, the junction contained 9 bases not matched to a gene. CDR3 sequence (DNA): TGCGCCAGCAGCACGCACGCTGGACTAGCCCAAGAGACCCAGTACTTC. Its protein product is CASSTHAGLAQETQYF.

This rearrangement joins TRBV10-3 to TRBJ1-1; D gene uncertain. Trimming removed 8 bases from V and 1 base from J, with 14 bases in between. Per germline, CDR1 ENHRY and CDR2 SYGVKD. There are 14 residues in the CDR3. CDR3: CAIASSYQNTEAFF. For the CDR3, the DNA is TGTGCCATCGCGAGTAGTTACCAGAACACTGAAGCTTTCTTT.

The V and J genes are TRBV7-3 and TRBJ2-3; 8 nucleotides agree with TRBD2. CDR3 length: 13 residues. CDR1 SGHTA and CDR2 FQGTGA come from the germline V gene. Trimming cost V 5 bases and J 4 bases; bases outside gene matches: 2. CDR3 nucleotide sequence: TGTGCCAGCAGCGTAGCGGGACCAGATACGCAGTATTTT. Amino acid sequence: CASSVAGPDTQYF.

The chain joins TRBV2 to TRBJ2-7; 9 bases are a match to TRBD2. Germline-derived CDR1 and CDR2 are SNHLY and FYNNEI. The CDR3 sequence is 16 residues long. J lost 3 bases, V lost 5 bases, and 11 bases had no gene match. The CDR3 spells CASSQVAGGPYYEQYF. CDR3 in DNA: TGTGCCAGCAGTCAAGTGGCGGGAGGGCCCTACTACGAGCAGTACTTC.

The rearrangement uses TRBV7-2 and TRBJ1-2, with D possibly matching TRBD1 (5 bases). The germline V and J ends were trimmed by 4 bases and 5 bases, with 11 bases remaining between them. CDR3 length equals 13 residues. Germline CDR1 SGHTA, CDR2 FQGNSA. The CDR3: CASSSAGRYGYTF. In DNA form, the CDR3 reads TGTGCCAGCAGCTCCGCGGGGCGGTATGGCTACACCTTC.

For the CDR3, the DNA is TGTGCCAGCAGCGCCCATGGGACAGGGCAAGAAAAACTGTTTTTT. Its protein product is CASSAHGTGQEKLFF. The chain couples TRBV9 to TRBJ1-4; TRBD1 agrees at 9 bases. The V gene end was trimmed by 3 bases and the J gene end by 8 bases; junction bases not matched to a gene: 8. CDR3 length: 15 residues. Germline V gene sequence: CDR1 SGDLS, CDR2 YYNGEE.